This TCR beta chain was sequenced during a study of cytomegalovirus exposure and HLA in healthy donors. Study results and limitations: Follow-up analysis later connected one missense variant in DCLRE1C with trimming of TCR beta V- and J-genes. Certain indistinguishable V segments, among them TRBV6-2 and TRBV6-3, were excluded.

A remark on this clone: Its specificity is not known.

Among the donors, all were healthy bone marrow donors. 13 Jbeta primers and 60 Vbeta primers were used for the PCR. Assay: immunoSEQ multiplex PCR; the TCRdb copy retains only in-frame clones and omits some. The repertoire includes 85,000 to 100,000 clones, approximately 86% of them detected once, and around a tenth sits in the top ten. Germline values: CDR1 SEHNR, CDR2 FQNEAQ (reference sequence). CDR3 size: 15 residues. Unmatched junction bases numbered 1, after V lost 2 bases and J lost 2 bases. This rearrangement joins TRBV7-9 to TRBJ2-5; TRBD2 agrees at 11 bases. The sample taken for sequencing was PBMCs. The source of this sequence is a man aged 25 to 45 in good health and CMV-seropositive. The CDR3: CASSLSSGGQETQYF. The DNA for the CDR3 is TGTGCCAGCAGCTTATCTAGCGGGGGGCAAGAGACCCAGTACTTC.